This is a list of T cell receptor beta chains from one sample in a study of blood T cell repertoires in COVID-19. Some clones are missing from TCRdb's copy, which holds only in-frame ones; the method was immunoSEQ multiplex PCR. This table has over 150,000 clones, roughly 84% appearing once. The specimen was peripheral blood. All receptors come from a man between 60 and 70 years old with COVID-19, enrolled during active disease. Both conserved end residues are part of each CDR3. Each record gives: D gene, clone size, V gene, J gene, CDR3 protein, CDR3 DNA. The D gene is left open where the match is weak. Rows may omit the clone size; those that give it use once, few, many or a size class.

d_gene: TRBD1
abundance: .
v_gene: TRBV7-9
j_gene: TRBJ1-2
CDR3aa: CASRDTDRDRGYTF
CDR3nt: TGTGCCAGCAGAGATACGGACAGGGATCGTGGCTACACCTTC

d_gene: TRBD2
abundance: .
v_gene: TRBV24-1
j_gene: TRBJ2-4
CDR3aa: CATSDIGTSGELAKNIQYF
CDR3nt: TGTGCCACCAGTGATATCGGGACTAGCGGGGAGCTAGCCAAAAACATTCAGTACTTC

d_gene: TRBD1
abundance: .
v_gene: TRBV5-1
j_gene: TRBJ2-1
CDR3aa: CASSPGQGNNEQFF
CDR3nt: TGCGCCAGCAGCCCGGGACAGGGGAACAATGAGCAGTTCTTC

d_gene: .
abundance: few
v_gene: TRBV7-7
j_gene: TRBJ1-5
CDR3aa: CASNPAKRTDSNQPQHF
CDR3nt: TGTGCTAGCAACCCAGCGAAACGCACGGATAGCAATCAGCCCCAGCATTTT

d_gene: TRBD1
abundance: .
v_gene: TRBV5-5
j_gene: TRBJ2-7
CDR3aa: CASSLGGTGIYEQYF
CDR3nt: TGTGCCAGCAGCTTGGGAGGGACAGGGATCTACGAGCAGTACTTC

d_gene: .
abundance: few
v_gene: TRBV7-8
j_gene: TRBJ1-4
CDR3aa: CASSSDRPNEKLFF
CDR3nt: TGTGCCAGCAGCTCGGACAGACCTAATGAAAAACTGTTTTTT

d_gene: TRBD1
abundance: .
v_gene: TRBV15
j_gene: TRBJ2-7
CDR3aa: CATSRRVTGDEQYF
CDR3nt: TGTGCCACCAGCAGACGGGTCACAGGGGACGAGCAGTACTTC

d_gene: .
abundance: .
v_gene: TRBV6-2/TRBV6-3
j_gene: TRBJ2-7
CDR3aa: CASSPWVGSYEQYF
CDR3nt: TGTGCCAGCAGTCCCTGGGTCGGGTCCTACGAGCAGTACTTC

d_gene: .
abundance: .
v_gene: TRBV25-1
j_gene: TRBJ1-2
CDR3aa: CASSEYSPPYGYTF
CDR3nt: TGTGCCAGCAGTGAATATTCTCCCCCTTATGGCTACACCTTC

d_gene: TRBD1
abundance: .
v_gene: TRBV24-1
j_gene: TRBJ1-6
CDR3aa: CATSDTPGGTDNSPLHF
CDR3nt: TGTGCCACCAGTGATACACCGGGGGGGACAGATAATTCACCCCTCCACTTT

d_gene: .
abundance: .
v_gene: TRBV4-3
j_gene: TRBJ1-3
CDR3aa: CASSQDRGAGGNTIYF
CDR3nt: TGCGCCAGCAGCCAAGATAGGGGTGCTGGAGGAAACACCATATATTTT

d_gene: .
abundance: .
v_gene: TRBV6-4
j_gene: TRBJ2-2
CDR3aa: CASRVDRTTGELFF
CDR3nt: TGTGCCAGCAGAGTAGACAGGACGACCGGGGAGCTGTTTTTT

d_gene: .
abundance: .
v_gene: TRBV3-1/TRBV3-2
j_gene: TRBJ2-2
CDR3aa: CASSPQGRYTGELFF
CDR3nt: TGTGCCAGCAGCCCCCAAGGGAGGTACACCGGGGAGCTGTTTTTT

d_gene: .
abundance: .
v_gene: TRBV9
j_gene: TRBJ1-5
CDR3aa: CASSDSGFDLQPQHF
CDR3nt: TGTGCCAGCAGCGACTCAGGGTTCGATCTGCAGCCCCAGCATTTT

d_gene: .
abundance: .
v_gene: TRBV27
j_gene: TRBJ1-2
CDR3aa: CASSPGGVGYGYTF
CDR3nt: TGTGCCAGCAGTCCGGGGGGGGTAGGCTATGGCTACACCTTC

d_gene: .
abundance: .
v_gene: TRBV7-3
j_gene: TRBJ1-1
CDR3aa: CASSPHRDIKTEAFF
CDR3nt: TGTGCCAGCAGCCCGCACCGGGACATTAAGACTGAAGCTTTCTTT

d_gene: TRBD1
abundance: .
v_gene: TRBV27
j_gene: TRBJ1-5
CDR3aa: CASSLYYRGQIQPQHF
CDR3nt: TGTGCCAGCAGTTTATACTACAGGGGGCAGATTCAGCCCCAGCATTTT

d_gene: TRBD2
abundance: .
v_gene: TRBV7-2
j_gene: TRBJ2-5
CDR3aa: CASRPPGSGGETQYF
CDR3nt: TGTGCCAGCCGGCCGCCCGGAAGCGGGGGGGAGACCCAGTACTTC

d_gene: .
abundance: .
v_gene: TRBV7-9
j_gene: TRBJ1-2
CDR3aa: CASRTSGRGYGYTF
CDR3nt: TGTGCCAGCAGAACTTCAGGCAGGGGTTATGGCTACACCTTC

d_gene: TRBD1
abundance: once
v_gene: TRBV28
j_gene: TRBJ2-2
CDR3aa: CASSNPGTGLNTGELFF
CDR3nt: TGTGCCAGCAGCAACCCGGGGACAGGGTTGAACACCGGGGAGCTGTTTTTT

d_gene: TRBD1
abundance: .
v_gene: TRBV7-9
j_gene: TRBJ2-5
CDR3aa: CASSPRQGETQYF
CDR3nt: TGTGCCAGCAGCCCCCGACAGGGAGAGACCCAGTACTTC

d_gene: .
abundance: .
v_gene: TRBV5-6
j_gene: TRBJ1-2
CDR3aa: CASSLWGDYGYTF
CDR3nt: TGTGCCAGCAGCTTGTGGGGGGACTATGGCTACACCTTC